This record covers a single TCR beta chain. This clone's antigen is unknown. One base away there is no much larger clone; base qualities are not given. The data are from a study of blood T cell repertoires in COVID-19 (dated by TCRdb to 2019 to 2021). Study-wide context: Samples covering the acute and convalescent phases of COVID-19 were provided by collaborators in the United States, Italy and Spain. A freely available public database, intended as a resource for researchers studying the immune response to SARS-CoV-2, is where the repertoires were released. Deeply sampled blood TCRbeta repertoires from subjects exposed to, actively infected with, or recovered from COVID-19 were included in the dataset. HLA class I and class II types, where available, came from metadata supplied by the sample provider rather than from assay-based typing. The material from the prospective study consisted of cDNA or gDNA derived from T cells, B-cell-depleted T cells, or PBMCs. Samples were obtained from the ongoing ImmuneRACE study (first 160 participants) and from 1,254 subjects provided by 6 global collaborators. Sample metadata almost always included a de-identified subject ID, COVID-19 status, age in years and sex. Overall results and qualifications from the work: How much clinical and demographic metadata was included differed by source and by participant, and the metadata was provided uncurated.

At one collaborating source in Seattle, patients were enrolled during active infection and were followed longitudinally through the course of disease. Each collaborating institution followed its own protocols to collect whole blood in K2EDTA tubes. For TCRbeta analysis, collaborators shipped samples in one of three forms: frozen whole blood, isolated PBMCs, or DNA extracted from either of those sample types. Including cysteine and phenylalanine, the CDR3 has 16 amino acids. This entry keeps only the CDR3 DNA: 48 bases, framed from base 1. The germline ends are 20 bases apart after V is trimmed by 3 bases and J by 7 bases. According to the germline V gene, CDR1 reads SNHLY and CDR2 reads FYNNEI. TCRbeta CDR3 regions were amplified from genomic DNA using the immunoSEQ Assay, a bias-controlled multiplex PCR. In the source study's methods: The number of nucleated cells in each sample was estimated from the amplification of reference gene primers within the assay. To quantify the absolute abundance of each unique TCRbeta CDR3 rearrangement, sequence reads were collapsed and filtered. For each sample, productive Simpson clonality was calculated as the square root of Simpson's diversity index across productive rearrangements. The table was pulled from immuneACCESS by TCRdb, which kept in-frame rearrangements only. Such tables lose some clones; where checked, under half of the loss comes from unresolved V genes, and the rest has no known cause. The DNA was the basis for D and trimming; V, J and clone size are from that table. The sample data list roughly 30,000 clones, and 88% of these were observed just once. The top ten hold under 8% of the sample.

Recombination joined TRBV2 with TRBJ2-3; the D segment could be TRBD2, given 7 matching bases. The TCR sequence derives from a man aged 55-75 years with COVID-19, enrolled during active disease. The sequenced material came from peripheral blood. For the CDR3, the sequence is CASSEDRGGVGNTQYF. The sequenced DNA is TGTGCCAGCAGTGAGGACAGAGGGGGGGTTGGGAATACGCAGTATTTT.